This entry is about one T cell receptor (beta chain). This clonotype was seen a few times. Which antigen it targets is not known. Qualities for individual bases were not recorded, and no much larger clone is one base off. This entry is derived from a study of identical twins listed by TCRdb under 2016. Regarding the study in general: To test whether fetal clonotypes persist, the study used deep sequencing on TCR alpha and beta repertoires from monozygotic twins, unrelated adults of various ages, and cord blood. Replicate twin experiments were performed at different times using different library preparation protocols to rule out contamination.

Results the study describes overall, beyond this receptor: In beta out-of-frame sequences, excess twin sharing was weaker, because having fewer shared sequences lowered the signal-to-noise ratio. Compared with coincidental sharing between unrelated individuals, an excess of low generation-probability sequences was observed among out-of-frame TCR alpha sequences shared between twins. Zero-insertion analyses could be partly confounded by invariant T cells such as MAIT and iNKT, although diverse VJ usage argued against such confounding for most clonotypes. Abundant cord blood beta clonotypes had fewer insertions, young adult naive repertoires showed a similar but weaker trend, and memory repertoires showed no such trend. In monozygotic twins, out-of-frame TCR alpha sharing was systematically underestimated by recombination models, although the models agreed with sharing between unrelated individuals. Because the same donors could not be followed over many years, the conclusions relied on cross-sectional statistical analysis.

Every donor was a healthy Caucasian. Three pairs of female monozygotic twins, all aged roughly 18 to 30 years, made up the twin cohort. RNA for TCR libraries was isolated from peripheral blood mononuclear cells. Libraries were constructed by 5' RACE. Sequencing was carried out with an Illumina HiSeq 2000. A universal primer binding site was added through template switching, and the final cDNA carried a unique molecular identifier so that TCR cDNA molecules could be counted accurately. First-strand cDNA for TCR alpha and beta chains was synthesized from specific primers in the conserved constant-segment region. To control for contamination, every cDNA library carried two barcodes: a SMART-Mk sample barcode plus Illumina barcodes. Two successive PCR steps introduced TruSeq adapter sequences along with Illumina sample barcodes. Sequencing of the TCR alpha and beta cDNA libraries was done on the Illumina HiSeq platform using custom primers. The study's processing was this. Raw reads were processed with MiGEC to extract unique molecular identifiers, and MiXCR was used to determine CDR3 positions. For each individual, recombination models were inferred using an EM algorithm with the repgenHMM and IGoR tools. Shared clonotype analysis was performed with the tcR package in R, normalizing sharing by the product of cloneset sizes. To study raw recombination free of thymic and clonal selection effects, out-of-frame nonproductive sequences were analyzed. Through fastp at Q25 and MiXCR, TCRdb rebuilt clones from the public reads, retaining in-frame beta chains. Entries are consolidated by CDR3 protein sequence, retaining the most common genes and DNA. The V and J calls follow TCRdb's processing rather than the paper's. The sample yields 650,000 to 800,000 distinct CDR3 sequences; 8.5% to 9% were counted once. The top ten hold approximately 0.89% of the sample.

The CDR3 holds 15 amino acids from the cysteine to the phenylalanine. Only the CDR3 DNA is retained, 45 bases long and in frame from the first base. CDR1 and CDR2 are drawn from the germline V gene: SGHTA, FQGNSA. At the junction V is shortened by 7 bases and J by 4 bases; bases outside the gene matches: 7. The same sample was also used in a study of yellow fever vaccine responses in identical twins. The second study, in turn, reports: The authors reported that the T cell response to vaccination in identical twins appeared partly convergent and partly personalized. Focusing on identical twins, the study followed the T cell clones that responded to the vaccine, and did so with precision.

This sequence uses TRBV7-2 and TRBJ2-1; 10 bases in between match TRBD1. The receptor was isolated from a woman younger than 35 in good health. The source material was PBMCs. The sequenced DNA is TGTGCCAGCACCGTCGGGACAGGGGAATACAATGAGCAGTTCTTC. Translated, it reads CASTVGTGEYNEQFF.